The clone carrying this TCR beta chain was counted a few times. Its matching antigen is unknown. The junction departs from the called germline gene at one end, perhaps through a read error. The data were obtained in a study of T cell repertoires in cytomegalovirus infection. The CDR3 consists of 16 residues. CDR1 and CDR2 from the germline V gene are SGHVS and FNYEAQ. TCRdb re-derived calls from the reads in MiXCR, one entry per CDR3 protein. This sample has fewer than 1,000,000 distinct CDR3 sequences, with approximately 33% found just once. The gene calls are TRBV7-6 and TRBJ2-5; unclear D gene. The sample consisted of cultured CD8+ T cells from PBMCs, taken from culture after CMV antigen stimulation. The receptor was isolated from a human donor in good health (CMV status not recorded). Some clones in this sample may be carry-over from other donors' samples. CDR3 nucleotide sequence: TGTGCTAGCAGCTTCAATGAGAAGGACGGTCAAGAGACCCAGTACTTC. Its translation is CASSFNEKDGQETQYF.